The rows below give T cell receptor beta chains drawn from one sample of a study of technical replicates of blood from a handful of donors. Sequenced by immunoSEQ multiplex PCR; TCRdb stores in-frame clones only, minus some. There are about 72,000 clones in the sample; around nine tenths occur only once, and approximately 0.34% lies in the top ten. Sequenced material: T cells isolated from PBMCs. The receptors were gathered from a human donor in good health. Both conserved end residues are part of each CDR3. A D gene is named only where the DNA matches it firmly. Expanded clones get a size class; other rows say once, few or many, or leave the size out.

clone_size	d_call	j_call	v_call	cdr3_nt	cdr3_aa
once	.	TRBJ2-6	TRBV19	TGTGCCAGTAGTATGCCCGAAATTAGTGGGGCCAACGTCCTGACTTTC	CASSMPEISGANVLTF
once	TRBD1	TRBJ1-1	TRBV9	TGTGCCAGCAGCCCGACAGGGGGCTTTTACACTGAAGCTTTCTTT	CASSPTGGFYTEAFF
.	.	TRBJ2-7	TRBV27	TGTGCCAGCAGGGGACTGGGGACAGACGAGCAGTACTTC	CASRGLGTDEQYF
.	.	TRBJ1-3	TRBV15	TGTGCCACCAGCAGAGATTCGGGTTCTGGAAACACCATATATTTT	CATSRDSGSGNTIYF
.	TRBD2	TRBJ2-1	TRBV4-3	TGCGCCAGCAGCCAAACTAGCGCATCGAGGGATGAGCAGTTCTTC	CASSQTSASRDEQFF
once	TRBD2	TRBJ2-7	TRBV28	TGTGCCAGCAGGAGACTAGCGGGAGTCCACGAGCAGTACTTC	CASRRLAGVHEQYF
.	.	TRBJ1-1	TRBV27	TGTGCCAGCAGTTTACAGGTGAACACTGAAGCTTTCTTT	CASSLQVNTEAFF
.	.	TRBJ2-2	TRBV29-1	TGCAGCGTTGAGGCGCGGGGGAACACCGGGGAGCTGTTTTTT	CSVEARGNTGELFF
.	TRBD2	TRBJ2-7	TRBV6-1	TGTGCCAGCATCCTAGCGGGAGTGGTAGCCTACGAGCAGTACTTC	CASILAGVVAYEQYF
once	TRBD2	TRBJ2-1	TRBV4-1	TGCGCCAGCGGGGAGGGCAATGAGCAGTTCTTC	CASGEGNEQFF
.	TRBD2	TRBJ2-1	TRBV9	TGTGCCAGCAGTGGGAGCGGGGTCTTGGATGAGCAGTTCTTC	CASSGSGVLDEQFF
once	.	TRBJ2-4	TRBV7-9	TGTGCCAGCAGCTTAGGAGGAAACATTCAGTACTTC	CASSLGGNIQYF
.	.	TRBJ2-1	TRBV9	TGTGCCAGCAGCGTAGACCAGACCTACAATGAGCAGTTCTTC	CASSVDQTYNEQFF
.	.	TRBJ1-1	TRBV5-1	TGCGCCAGCAGCTTGTGGGGGACTCTGAACACTGAAGCTTTCTTT	CASSLWGTLNTEAFF
.	TRBD1	TRBJ2-7	TRBV5-6	TGTGCCAGCAGCTTGGCCCCGGACAGGTCCACCTACGAGCAGTACTTC	CASSLAPDRSTYEQYF
.	.	TRBJ2-5	TRBV5-6	TGTGCCAGCAGCCCCCGTGGGAGTCTTTTTCAAGAGACCCAGTACTTC	CASSPRGSLFQETQYF
few	.	TRBJ1-1	TRBV6-6	TGTGCCAGCAGTTACGGAGCGGGCATCACTGAAGCTTTCTTT	CASSYGAGITEAFF
.	.	TRBJ1-2	TRBV5-4	TGTGCCAGCAGCTTGGACGGGGGTGGCTACACCTTC	CASSLDGGGYTF
few	.	TRBJ1-2	TRBV4-1	TGCGCCAGCAGCCAACCAGGGGAGTGGTATGGCTACACCTTC	CASSQPGEWYGYTF
.	.	TRBJ2-2	TRBV5-4	TGTGCCAGCAGCTTGACAGGGATCGGGGAGCTGTTTTTT	CASSLTGIGELFF
.	TRBD1	TRBJ2-3	TRBV29-1	TGCAGCGTGGGACAGGGAGGCACAGATACGCAGTATTTT	CSVGQGGTDTQYF
.	TRBD2	TRBJ2-1	TRBV7-2	TGTGCCAGCAGCTTCCCCCCAGCGGGAGTCCTTGAGCAGTTCTTC	CASSFPPAGVLEQFF
.	.	TRBJ1-2	TRBV7-9	TGTGCCAGCAGCTTAGCTATGGCTGCCAATGGCTACACCTTC	CASSLAMAANGYTF
.	TRBD1	TRBJ2-7	TRBV28	TGTGCCAGCACCTTGGGACAGGGAGCATCCTACGAGCAGTACTTC	CASTLGQGASYEQYF
.	.	TRBJ1-1	TRBV6-5	TGTGCCAGCAGTTACTCGAGACTTCTCACTGAAGCTTTCTTT	CASSYSRLLTEAFF
.	TRBD2	TRBJ2-1	TRBV19	TGTGCCAGTAGTCTGTCAGGGACTAGCTTCAATGAGCAGTTCTTC	CASSLSGTSFNEQFF
.	.	TRBJ2-5	TRBV5-6	TGTGCCAGCAGCTTGGACCCAGGCTCAGAGACCCAGTACTTC	CASSLDPGSETQYF
.	.	TRBJ2-7	TRBV2	TGTGCCAGCAGGGGAGTCGCGGGTGTTGTCGAGCAGTACTTC	CASRGVAGVVEQYF
once	TRBD2	TRBJ2-3	TRBV10-2	TGCGCCAGCAGTGGACTAGCGGGAGCTTATACGCAGTATTTT	CASSGLAGAYTQYF